These T cell receptor beta chains were read from a single sample in a study of T cells in tuberculosis. Profiling relied on immunoSEQ multiplex PCR, and the TCRdb table lists in-frame clones only, not all of them. Of about 34,000 clones in the sample, roughly 92% were seen once. The sequenced sample consisted of PBMCs. The source of these receptors is a donor aged 5-35 years with latent tuberculosis or without tuberculosis infection. Each CDR3 is given with its conserved first and last residue. Fields, in order: J gene, V gene, D gene, clone size, CDR3 DNA, CDR3 protein. A D gene is named only where the DNA matches it firmly. Expanded clones are given a class, and other clones once, few, many or no size at all.

>TRBJ2-2|TRBV7-2|TRBD1|.
TGTGCCAGCAGCTCGACCGGGACAGCAAGTACCGGGGAGCTGTTTTTT
CASSSTGTASTGELFF
>TRBJ1-1|TRBV7-8|.|.
TGTGCCAGCAGCTTAAAACAGGGAGTACCCACTGAAGCTTTCTTT
CASSLKQGVPTEAFF
>TRBJ2-3|TRBV9|TRBD2|.
TGTGCCAGCAGCTCCCGGGGGGGAGGGGGAGATACGCAGTATTTT
CASSSRGGGGDTQYF
>TRBJ1-3|TRBV6-1|.|.
TGTGCCAGCAGTGAAATTAACAGTGGAAACACCATATATTTT
CASSEINSGNTIYF
>TRBJ1-1|TRBV11-2|.|.
TGTGCCAGCAATCCTACAGGCCTAGTCACTGAAGCTTTCTTT
CASNPTGLVTEAFF
>TRBJ2-1|TRBV30|.|.
TGTGCCTGGAGTGGAGTCCCCTCCTACAATGAGCAGTTCTTC
CAWSGVPSYNEQFF
>TRBJ2-7|TRBV18|TRBD2|.
TGTGCCAGCTCACCTACTGGGGGAGGGGTGTACGAGCAGTACTTC
CASSPTGGGVYEQYF
>TRBJ2-3|TRBV11-2|TRBD2|.
TGTGCCAGCAGCTTCCTAGCGGGGGGGCTGACAGATACGCAGTATTTT
CASSFLAGGLTDTQYF
>TRBJ1-1|TRBV19|.|.
TGTGCCAGTAGTCGGACAGTAAACACTGAAGCTTTCTTT
CASSRTVNTEAFF
>TRBJ2-2|TRBV28|TRBD1|.
TGTGCCAGCAGTAGCCCGGGACAGGGATTTGGACTCACCGGGGAGCTGTTTTTT
CASSSPGQGFGLTGELFF
>TRBJ1-5|TRBV6-1|.|.
TGTGCCAGCAGTGAATTTTCAGGGAGCAATCAGCCCCAGCATTTT
CASSEFSGSNQPQHF
>TRBJ2-3|TRBV28|TRBD2|few
TGTGCCAGCTGTCAAGCGGGGTTCACAGATACGCAGTATTTT
CASCQAGFTDTQYF
>TRBJ1-1|TRBV9|.|.
TGTGCCAGCAGCGGCAGAGACTTGAACACTGAAGCTTTCTTT
CASSGRDLNTEAFF
>TRBJ2-6|TRBV27|.|.
TGTGCCAGCAGTGGAGAGGGAGAGGCCCTTTTCTCTGGGGCCAACGTCCTGACTTTC
CASSGEGEALFSGANVLTF
>TRBJ2-7|TRBV7-9|TRBD2|.
TGTGCCAGCAGCCGATTGGGGGGGATTCCCTACGAGCAGTACTTC
CASSRLGGIPYEQYF